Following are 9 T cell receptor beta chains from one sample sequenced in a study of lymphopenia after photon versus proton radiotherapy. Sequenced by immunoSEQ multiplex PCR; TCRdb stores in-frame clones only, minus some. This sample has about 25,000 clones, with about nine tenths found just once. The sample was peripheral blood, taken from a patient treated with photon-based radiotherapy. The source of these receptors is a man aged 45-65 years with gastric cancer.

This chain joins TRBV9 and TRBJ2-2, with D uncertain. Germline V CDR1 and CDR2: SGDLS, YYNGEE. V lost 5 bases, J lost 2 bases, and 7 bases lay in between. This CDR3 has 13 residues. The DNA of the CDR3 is TGTGCCAGCAGTGTCAGCAACACCGGGGAGCTGTTTTTT. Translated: CASSVSNTGELFF.

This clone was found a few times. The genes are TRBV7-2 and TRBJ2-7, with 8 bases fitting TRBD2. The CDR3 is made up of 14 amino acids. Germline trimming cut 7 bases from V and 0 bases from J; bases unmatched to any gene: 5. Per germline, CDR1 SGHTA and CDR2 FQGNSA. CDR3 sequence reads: CASTGLVGSYEQYF. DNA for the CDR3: TGTGCCAGCACGGGACTAGTCGGCTCCTACGAGCAGTACTTC.

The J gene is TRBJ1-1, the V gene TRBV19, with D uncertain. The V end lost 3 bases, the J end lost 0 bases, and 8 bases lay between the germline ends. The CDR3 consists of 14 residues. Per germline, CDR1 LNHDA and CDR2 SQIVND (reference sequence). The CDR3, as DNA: TGTGCCAGTAGTATTCAGGTCATGAACACTGAAGCTTTCTTT. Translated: CASSIQVMNTEAFF.

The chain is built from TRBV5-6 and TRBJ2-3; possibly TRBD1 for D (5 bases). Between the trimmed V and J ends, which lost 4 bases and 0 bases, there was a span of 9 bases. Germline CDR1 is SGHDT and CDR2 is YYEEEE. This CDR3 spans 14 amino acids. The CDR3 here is CASSLRQSTDTQYF. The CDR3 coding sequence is TGTGCCAGCAGCCTTAGACAGAGCACAGATACGCAGTATTTT.

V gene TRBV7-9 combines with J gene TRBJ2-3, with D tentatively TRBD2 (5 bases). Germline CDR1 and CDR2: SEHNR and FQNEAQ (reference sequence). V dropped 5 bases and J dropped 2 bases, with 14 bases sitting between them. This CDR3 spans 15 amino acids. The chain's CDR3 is CASSPRVWDTDTQYF. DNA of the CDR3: TGTGCCAGCAGCCCGAGGGTTTGGGACACAGATACGCAGTATTTT. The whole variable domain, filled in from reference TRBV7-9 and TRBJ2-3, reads DTGVSQNPRHKITKRGQNVTFRCDPISEHNRLYWYRQTLGQGPEFLTYFQNEAQLEKSRLLSDRFSAERPKGSFSTLEIQRTEQGDSAMYLCASSPRVWDTDTQYFGPGTRLTVL.

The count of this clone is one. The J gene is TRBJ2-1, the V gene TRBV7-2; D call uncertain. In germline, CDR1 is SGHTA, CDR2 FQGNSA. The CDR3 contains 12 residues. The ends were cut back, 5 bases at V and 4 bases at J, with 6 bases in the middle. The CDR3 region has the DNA TGTGCCAGCAGCCCAGCGTACAATGAGCAGTTCTTC. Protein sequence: CASSPAYNEQFF.

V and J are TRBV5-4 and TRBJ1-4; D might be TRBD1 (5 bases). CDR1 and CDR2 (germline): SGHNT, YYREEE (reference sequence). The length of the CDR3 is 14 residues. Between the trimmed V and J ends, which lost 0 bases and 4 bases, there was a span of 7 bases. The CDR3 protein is CASSLGRGNEKLFF. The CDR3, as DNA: TGTGCCAGCAGCTTGGGAAGGGGTAATGAAAAACTGTTTTTT.

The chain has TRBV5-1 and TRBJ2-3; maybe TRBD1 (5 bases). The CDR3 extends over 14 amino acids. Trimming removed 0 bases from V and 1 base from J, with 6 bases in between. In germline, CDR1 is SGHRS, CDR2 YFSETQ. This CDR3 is CASSLETGTDTQYF. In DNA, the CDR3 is TGCGCCAGCAGCTTGGAGACAGGCACAGATACGCAGTATTTT.

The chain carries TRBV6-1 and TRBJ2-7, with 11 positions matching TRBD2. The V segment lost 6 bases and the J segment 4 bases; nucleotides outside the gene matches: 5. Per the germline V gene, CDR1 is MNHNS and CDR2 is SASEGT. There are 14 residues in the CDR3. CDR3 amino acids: CASRSSSGGYEQYV. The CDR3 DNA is TGTGCCAGCAGGTCTTCTAGCGGGGGGTACGAGCAGTACGTC.